Sequencing of this T cell receptor (beta chain) was carried out in a study of CD4 T cells in relation to SARS-CoV-2 and coronaviruses. Before the COVID-19 pandemic, during about 2010-2019, CD4+ T cells were taken from unexposed donors. Sequencing used immunoSEQ multiplex PCR; TCRdb keeps in-frame clones, though not all of them. Of some 65,000 clones listed, 87% are singletons. Input material: memory CD4+ T cells from PBMCs. This sequence originates from a human donor in good health.

This CDR3 is CASSFGQGGLNTEAFF. CDR3 sequence (DNA): TGTGCCAGCAGCTTTGGACAGGGGGGATTGAACACTGAAGCTTTCTTT. The chain uses TRBV5-6 and TRBJ1-1; 10 bases are shared with TRBD1. The CDR3 consists of 16 residues. V was clipped by 2 bases and J by 0 bases; unmatched bases: 4. The germline gives CDR1 SGHDT, CDR2 YYEEEE.